This TCR beta chain came from a study of T cell responses to AZD1222 COVID-19 vaccine. CDR3 length equals 12 residues. Germline V gene sequence: CDR1 LGHNA, CDR2 YNFKEQ. The J segment lost 6 bases and the V segment lost 3 bases, leaving 0 bases of the junction unmatched. Profiling relied on immunoSEQ multiplex PCR, and the TCRdb table lists in-frame clones only, not all of them. The repertoire holds around 100,000 clones, with 88% as singletons. Specimen: peripheral blood, collected on day 0 of AZD1222 vaccination. This clonotype was sampled from an adult in good health. J is TRBJ1-1 and V is TRBV4-2; 8 bases match TRBD1. CDR3 DNA: TGTGCCAGCAGCCAGACAGGGGCTGAAGCTTTCTTT. Translation gives CASSQTGAEAFF.